The entry that follows covers one TCR beta chain sequence. Which antigen it targets is not known. Base qualities are not provided; no much larger clone lies one nucleotide away. V sheds 7 bases and J sheds 0 bases, leaving 13 bases between their ends. According to the germline V gene, CDR1 reads MDHEN and CDR2 reads SYDVKM. The CDR3, from cysteine to phenylalanine, totals 14 residues. Only CDR3 DNA remains: 42 bases, in frame from the first base. High-throughput TCR beta sequencing profiled peripheral blood CD8+ and CD4+ T cells from healthy donors, Susac syndrome patients and multiple sclerosis patients. Treatment-naive patients with stable or active relapsing-remitting disease fulfilling revised McDonald criteria were used as multiple sclerosis controls. CD8+ TEMRA cells were enriched by FACS, while bulk CD8+ and CD4+ T cells were purified by magnetic negative isolation. Blood was collected in EDTA tubes and processed within 24 hours, with PBMCs isolated through density gradient centrifugation. PBMCs intended for TCR sequencing were cryopreserved in liquid nitrogen and were subsequently thawed in a 37 degrees C water bath. The sorted or isolated CD4+, CD8+ and CD8+ TEMRA cells had a purity of 90% or higher.

The data derive from a study of CD8 T cells in Susac syndrome (dated by TCRdb to the late 2010s). Context from the whole study: Repertoire sequencing was used to test whether CD8+ T cell activation and differentiation in Susac syndrome was antigen driven. The study compared CD8+ T cell repertoire clonality among 11 to 12 healthy donors, 14 Susac syndrome patients and approximately 16 multiple sclerosis patients. Here is what the overall study found, with its caveats: The study acknowledged that relatively few individuals were included in the TCR sequencing and HLA analysis.

RNA was extracted using the RNeasy kit, and roughly 0.5 to 1 microgram was reverse transcribed with random hexamers. The immunoSEQ multiplex PCR assay, which covers 54 Vbeta and 13 Jbeta segments, was used to amplify TCR beta CDR3 regions. PCR amplification bias was corrected using a synthetic template baseline for primer optimization and computational correction. In the source study's methods: Reads were annotated to V, D and J genes per IMGT and analyzed with immunoSEQ Analyzer, keeping only productive sequences. Clonality was calculated as one minus the Shannon entropy normalized by log2 of the number of productive unique sequences. Public and private clones were assessed among the 100 most prevalent clones of each patient and control. Susac-specific clones were defined as absent from healthy and MS cohorts, 800 to 1,200 published viral clones and other ImmuneACCESS disease sequences. TCRdb trimmed the raw reads at Q25, called clones with MiXCR and kept productive beta chains. Each entry merges the rows of one CDR3 protein and shows their most common DNA and genes. These V and J calls are TCRdb output, not the study's own analysis. In all, the sample holds almost 450,000 distinct CDR3 sequences, and approximately 85% of those were seen once. Clones ranked in the top ten supply about 0.12% of the sample.

This clonotype was sampled from a human donor with multiple sclerosis. Sequencing was performed on CD8+ T cells from PBMCs. The sequence is built from TRBV28 and TRBJ2-7; the D segment might be TRBD1 or TRBD2, since each matches 6 bases. The CDR3 has the sequence CASTLGGPSYEQYF. The base sequence is TGTGCCAGCACCCTTGGGGGGCCCTCCTACGAGCAGTACTTC.